The rows below give T cell receptor beta chains drawn from one sample of a study of T cells in localized non-small cell lung cancer. Libraries were prepared by immunoSEQ multiplex PCR; TCRdb keeps only in-frame clonotypes and omits some of them. In the table there are about 59,000 clones, over 85% of which are singletons. Sequences were derived from peripheral blood, sampled before any cancer treatment. The receptor set was obtained from a man aged 40 to 70 with stage I squamous cell lung carcinoma. The CDR3 runs from the conserved cysteine through the conserved F or W. D genes are given only for firm matches. Clone size is stated in some rows and not others, as once, few, many or a class when expanded.

j_call v_call d_call clone_size cdr3_aa cdr3_nt
TRBJ1-2 TRBV5-1 TRBD1 - CASSGGTGAFANYGYTF TGCGCCAGCAGCGGGGGGACAGGGGCGTTCGCTAACTATGGCTACACCTTC
TRBJ1-2 TRBV6-5 TRBD1 - CASSRQGNYGYTF TGTGCCAGCAGCAGACAGGGGAACTATGGCTACACCTTC
TRBJ1-5 TRBV28 - - CASIGIDKRNRQPQHF TGTGCCAGCATAGGTATTGACAAAAGAAATAGGCAGCCCCAGCATTTT
TRBJ2-5 TRBV7-9 - - CASSLVGGETQYF TGTGCCAGCAGCTTAGTAGGAGGCGAGACCCAGTACTTC
TRBJ2-5 TRBV2 - - CASSQQGGSETQYF TGTGCCAGCAGTCAACAAGGGGGATCAGAGACCCAGTACTTC
TRBJ1-5 TRBV30 TRBD1 - CAWGDRDQPQHF TGTGCCTGGGGGGACAGGGATCAGCCCCAGCATTTT
TRBJ2-3 TRBV5-1 - once CASNSGQPRDTQYF TGCGCCAGCAACTCCGGACAGCCGCGGGATACGCAGTATTTT
TRBJ2-7 TRBV5-6 - - CASSLGWSGASYEQYF TGTGCCAGCAGCTTAGGTTGGTCAGGGGCTTCCTACGAGCAGTACTTC
TRBJ2-1 TRBV5-1 TRBD1 - CASSYRDRGSDEQFF TGCGCCAGCAGCTACCGGGACAGGGGGAGCGATGAGCAGTTCTTC
TRBJ2-4 TRBV7-9 - - CASSLSYRVVDKNIQYF TGTGCCAGCAGCTTATCATACAGGGTGGTTGACAAAAACATTCAGTACTTC
TRBJ1-6 TRBV19 - - CASSPSGRVLHF TGTGCCAGTAGCCCCTCGGGGAGAGTCCTCCACTTT
TRBJ1-2 TRBV7-2 - - CASSFEHQSHGYTF TGTGCCAGCAGCTTCGAACATCAGAGTCATGGCTACACCTTC
TRBJ2-3 TRBV2 TRBD2 - CASSGLGGADTQYF TGTGCCAGCAGCGGGCTCGGGGGGGCAGATACGCAGTATTTT
TRBJ2-3 TRBV11-2 - - CASSLSPGRLTDTQYF TGTGCCAGCAGCTTATCACCGGGGAGGCTCACAGATACGCAGTATTTT
TRBJ1-1 TRBV18 - - CASSSTGRRDTEAFF TGTGCCAGCTCCTCGACCGGACGGCGGGACACTGAAGCTTTCTTT
TRBJ1-5 TRBV6-5 TRBD1 few CASSYDRGQPQHF TGTGCCAGCAGTTACGACAGGGGGCAGCCCCAGCATTTT
TRBJ2-1 TRBV6-1 TRBD2 once CASTSGSKDEQFF TGTGCCAGCACAAGCGGGAGTAAAGATGAGCAGTTCTTC
TRBJ2-2 TRBV15 TRBD2 - CATSSPAGDPDSTGELFF TGTGCCACCAGCAGCCCTGCGGGGGACCCCGATAGCACCGGGGAGCTGTTTTTT
TRBJ2-4 TRBV4-3 - - CASSQEPGRSQYF TGCGCCAGCAGCCAAGAACCCGGAAGGAGTCAGTACTTC
TRBJ2-7 TRBV14 - - CASSQERSVLTSYEQYF TGTGCCAGCAGCCAAGAAAGATCCGTTTTGACCTCCTACGAGCAGTACTTC
TRBJ2-4 TRBV15 - - CATSSPDRGAKNIQYF TGTGCCACCAGCTCCCCGGACCGAGGGGCCAAAAACATTCAGTACTTC
TRBJ2-1 TRBV28 - - CASSLTHEQFF TGTGCCAGCAGTTTAACCCATGAGCAGTTCTTC
TRBJ1-4 TRBV9 TRBD1 - CASSVGTGLEKLFF TGTGCCAGCAGCGTCGGGACAGGCCTCGAAAAACTGTTTTTT
TRBJ2-1 TRBV7-9 TRBD2 few CASSSRTSGYNEQFF TGTGCCAGCAGCTCGAGGACTAGCGGGTACAATGAGCAGTTCTTC
TRBJ2-7 TRBV6-5 TRBD1 - CASSSPRTGRNEQYF TGTGCCAGCAGTTCCCCCCGGACAGGGAGGAACGAGCAGTACTTC
TRBJ1-4 TRBV6-6 - - CASSYGGEATNEKLFF TGTGCCAGCAGTTACGGTGGGGAAGCAACTAATGAAAAACTGTTTTTT
TRBJ2-3 TRBV30 TRBD2 - CAWGLSGRGGTQYF TGTGCCTGGGGACTTAGCGGGAGGGGAGGTACGCAGTATTTT
TRBJ1-2 TRBV30 - few CAWSEGISGYTF TGTGCCTGGAGTGAAGGGATCAGCGGCTACACCTTC
TRBJ2-5 TRBV6-1 - - CASSEHQGLETQYF TGTGCCAGCAGTGAGCATCAGGGCTTAGAGACCCAGTACTTC
TRBJ2-5 TRBV9 - - CASSVGAGAAQETQYF TGTGCCAGCAGCGTAGGGGCCGGAGCGGCTCAAGAGACCCAGTACTTC
TRBJ2-7 TRBV7-8 TRBD2 - CASSLSGAGASYEQYF TGTGCCAGCAGCTTAAGTGGAGCGGGAGCATCCTACGAGCAGTACTTC
TRBJ1-2 TRBV7-2 - - CASSLALGGRAYGYTF TGTGCCAGCAGCTTAGCGCTCGGGGGAAGGGCCTATGGCTACACCTTC
TRBJ1-6 TRBV5-1 TRBD1 - CASSLEGAGNNSPLHF TGCGCCAGCAGCTTGGAGGGGGCAGGGAATAATTCACCCCTCCACTTT
TRBJ1-6 TRBV7-2 - once CASSLRQGENSPLHF TGTGCCAGCAGCTTACGTCAGGGCGAGAATTCACCCCTCCACTTT
TRBJ2-7 TRBV2 - - CASSELWGGYEQYF TGTGCCAGCAGTGAATTGTGGGGCGGCTACGAGCAGTACTTC
TRBJ2-1 TRBV28 - - CASSFRPTDNEQFF TGTGCCAGCAGTTTTAGACCTACGGACAATGAGCAGTTCTTC
TRBJ2-1 TRBV4-3 TRBD2 - CASSQELASPYNEQFF TGCGCCAGCAGCCAAGAACTAGCGTCTCCCTACAATGAGCAGTTCTTC
TRBJ2-1 TRBV9 TRBD1 - CASSVADRGYEQFF TGTGCCAGCAGCGTAGCTGACAGGGGGTACGAGCAGTTCTTC
TRBJ2-7 TRBV5-5 - once CASSLPGRREQYF TGTGCCAGCAGCTTACCTGGTCGGCGCGAGCAGTACTTC
TRBJ1-5 TRBV19 TRBD1 - CASTRTGAMSNQPQHF TGTGCCAGTACCAGGACAGGGGCGATGAGCAATCAGCCCCAGCATTTT
TRBJ2-7 TRBV5-8 TRBD1 - CASSLAGTGFEQYF TGTGCCAGCAGCTTGGCCGGGACAGGGTTCGAGCAGTACTTC
TRBJ2-7 TRBV6-6 TRBD2 - CASWRRTSGRNEQYF TGTGCCAGCTGGAGGCGGACTAGCGGGAGGAACGAGCAGTACTTC
TRBJ2-7 TRBV7-6 - - CASSSGPNYEQYF TGTGCCAGCAGCTCCGGACCGAACTACGAGCAGTACTTC
TRBJ2-5 TRBV9 TRBD2 - CASSVGGGRETQYF TGTGCCAGCAGCGTAGGCGGGGGTCGAGAGACCCAGTACTTC
TRBJ2-3 TRBV15 TRBD2 - CATSRDMGYSGTSTDTQYF TGTGCCACCAGCAGAGATATGGGCTATAGCGGGACCAGCACAGATACGCAGTATTTT
TRBJ1-1 TRBV21-1 - - CASSTNYQGALMNTEAFF TGTGCCAGCAGCACTAATTACCAGGGGGCGCTCATGAACACTGAAGCTTTCTTT
TRBJ1-2 TRBV4-3 - - CASSSRVGQSYGYTF TGCGCCAGCAGCTCCAGGGTAGGGCAGTCCTATGGCTACACCTTC
TRBJ1-4 TRBV27 - - CASSSLDQLGEKLFF TGTGCCAGCAGTTCCCTCGACCAATTAGGTGAAAAACTGTTTTTT